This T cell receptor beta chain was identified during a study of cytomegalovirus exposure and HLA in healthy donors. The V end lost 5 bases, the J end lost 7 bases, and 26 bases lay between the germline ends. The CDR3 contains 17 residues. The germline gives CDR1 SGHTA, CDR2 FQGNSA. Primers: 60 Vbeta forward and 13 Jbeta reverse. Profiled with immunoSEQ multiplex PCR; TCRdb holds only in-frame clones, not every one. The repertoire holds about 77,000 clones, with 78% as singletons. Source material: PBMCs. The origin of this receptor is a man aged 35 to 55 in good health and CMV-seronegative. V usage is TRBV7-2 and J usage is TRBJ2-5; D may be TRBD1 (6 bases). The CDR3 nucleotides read TGTGCCAGCAGCCTAGGGTCTGGGGGACAAACCAAGGGGACCCAGTACTTC. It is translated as CASSLGSGGQTKGTQYF.